Sequencing of this T cell receptor (beta chain) was carried out in a study of shared clonotypes between healthy human individuals. Note on this clone: What it binds is unknown. Other DNA sequences in this sample translate to the same CDR3.

Assay used: immunoSEQ multiplex PCR; TCRdb lists only in-frame clones, some missing. The data hold roughly 2 million clones, with 90% to 95% observed a single time. Study outcomes and limitations: Sorted-subset sequencing, rarefaction showed, was incomplete despite large depth.

A split of CD4+ cells into CD45RA+ naive and CD45RA-negative memory subsets was performed. Germline-derived CDR1 and CDR2 are ENHRY and SYGVKD. The CDR3 is 13 amino acids. Deletions cut 4 bases from V and 7 bases from J, with 10 bases between. Material for sequencing was naive CD4+ T cells sorted from blood. The subset here: CD45RA+ positively selected. This chain links TRBV10-3 with TRBJ1-4; no firm D call. The clonotype comes from a man aged 18 to 30 in good health. Here the CDR3 reads CAISGGIGEKLFF. The CDR3 DNA follows: TGTGCCATCAGTGGCGGTATCGGTGAAAAACTGTTTTTT.